Detailed here is one TCR beta chain. Its antigen remains unknown. The data belong to a study of PD-1 blockade in classical Hodgkin lymphoma. Indicated time point: cycle 4 day 1 (C4D1), after about 6 weeks of nivolumab. All patients relapsed after autologous stem cell transplantation, and brentuximab vedotin exposure varied. Relapsed/refractory classical Hodgkin lymphoma patients had complete, partial or progressive responses. This CDR3 comprises 14 residues. In germline, CDR1 is MNHEY, CDR2 SMNVEV (reference sequence). Deletions cut 0 bases from V and 1 base from J, with 7 bases between. The protocol was immunoSEQ multiplex PCR, while the TCRdb copy is restricted to in-frame clones and leaves out a portion. The table has around 20,000 clones, more than 70% seen once. General study findings and limits: A reduction in baseline TCR diversity was reportedly seen in newly diagnosed patients relative to healthy donors.

The sequence was collected from a human donor with classical Hodgkin lymphoma. The sample was peripheral blood mononuclear cells (PBMCs), taken before the fourth cycle of nivolumab. The J gene is TRBJ2-7, the V gene TRBV27; D call uncertain. Here the CDR3 DNA reads TGTGCCAGCAGTTTATCACCAGGATCCTACGAGCAGTACGTC. It translates to CASSLSPGSYEQYV.